Listed here are 32 T cell receptor beta chains from one sample, sequenced in a study of blood T cell repertoires in COVID-19. TCRdb's copy holds only in-frame clones and misses some; the assay was immunoSEQ multiplex PCR. The sample carries some 350,000 clones, around 90% recorded once. The sequencing input was peripheral blood. The receptors were gathered from a man aged 18 to 30 with active or convalescent COVID-19.

The V call is TRBV6-2 or TRBV6-3, the J call TRBJ2-1, with 11 bases matching TRBD2. Germline CDR1 is MNHEY and CDR2 is SVGEGT. V lost 6 bases to trimming and J lost 1 base; unmatched junction nucleotides: 11. The CDR3 is 18 amino acids. The CDR3 sequence: CASSRLGVAGGSYNEQFF. Written as DNA, the CDR3 is TGTGCCAGCAGCCGCCTCGGGGTAGCGGGAGGGTCCTACAATGAGCAGTTCTTC.

This clone was observed a handful of times. The chain is built from TRBV5-4 and TRBJ2-2; no firm D call. The ends were cut back, 0 bases at V and 6 bases at J, with 6 bases in the middle. The germline gives CDR1 SGHNT, CDR2 YYREEE (reference sequence). The CDR3 has 13 residues. CDR3 sequence reads: CASSLVLAGELFF. The CDR3 nucleotides are TGTGCCAGCAGCTTGGTTTTAGCCGGGGAGCTGTTTTTT.

The gene calls are TRBV10-2 and TRBJ2-7, with a tentative D call TRBD2 (6 bases). The CDR3 contains 13 residues. CDR1 WSHSY and CDR2 SAAADI come from the germline V gene. Trimming pared 6 bases from V and 2 bases from J, leaving 11 bases between. The CDR3 region has the DNA TGCGCCAGCAGGGAAAGACTAGCCTACGAGCAGTACTTC. This gives the protein CASRERLAYEQYF.

This chain links TRBV7-3 with TRBJ1-1, with no clear D. V gave up 0 bases and J gave up 1 base, with 6 bases separating them. The germline V gene encodes CDR1 SGHTA and CDR2 FQGTGA. The CDR3 covers 14 residues. The CDR3 DNA is TGTGCCAGCAGCTTAACGGCCTCGAACACTGAAGCTTTCTTT. Translated: CASSLTASNTEAFF.

The rearrangement joins TRBV4-3 to TRBJ2-5; D is possibly TRBD2 (5 bases). Germline CDR1 LGHNA, CDR2 YSLEER. V was cut by 0 bases and J by 5 bases, with 13 bases left in between. The CDR3 contains 15 residues. The CDR3 sequence is CASSQDLGGFETQYF. The DNA of the CDR3 is TGCGCCAGCAGCCAAGATCTAGGCGGGTTCGAGACCCAGTACTTC.

V is TRBV29-1 and J is TRBJ2-3; D is undetermined. Trimming stripped 3 bases from V and 1 base from J, with 5 bases between. Per the germline V gene, CDR1 is SQVTM and CDR2 is ANQGSEA. The CDR3 has 12 amino acids. The CDR3 DNA sequence: TGCAGCGTTGACGTCCGCACAGATACGCAGTATTTT. This translates into CSVDVRTDTQYF.

The rearrangement links TRBV27 to TRBJ1-1; D not certain. Between the trimmed V and J ends, which lost 5 bases and 3 bases, there was a span of 13 bases. The CDR3 totals 14 residues. CDR1 and CDR2 (germline): MNHEY, SMNVEV (reference sequence). The CDR3 sequence is CASSPGVRDTEAFF. The CDR3, as DNA: TGTGCCAGCAGTCCGGGAGTTCGGGACACTGAAGCTTTCTTT.

V and J are TRBV28 and TRBJ1-3; 10 nucleotides align to TRBD1. V lost 6 bases to trimming and J lost 2 bases; unmatched junction nucleotides: 4. The CDR3 runs 15 residues. The germline V gene encodes CDR1 MDHEN and CDR2 SYDVKM. The CDR3 here is CASSRDRGPGNTIYF. CDR3 nucleotides: TGTGCCAGCAGCCGAGACAGGGGGCCTGGAAACACCATATATTTT.

This clone turned up a few times. V usage is TRBV24-1 and J usage is TRBJ1-2; D may be TRBD1 (6 bases). The germline V gene encodes CDR1 KGHDR and CDR2 SFDVKD. The CDR3 has 13 residues. V was pared by 3 bases and J by 6 bases, with 10 bases between. The CDR3: CATSDGGANGYTF. The CDR3 nucleotides are TGTGCCACCAGTGATGGGGGGGCTAATGGCTACACCTTC.

A word on this clone: Other DNA sequences in the sample encode the same CDR3. The chain has TRBV18 and TRBJ1-2, with 9 bases identical to TRBD1. CDR1 is KGHSH, CDR2 LQKENI, per germline. The CDR3 spans 13 residues. J was trimmed by 5 bases and V by 4 bases; bases with no gene match: 2. CDR3 DNA sequence: TGTGCCAGCTCACTGGGACAGGGATATGGCTACACCTTC. It specifies CASSLGQGYGYTF.

This sequence joins TRBV9 and TRBJ2-2; D gene ambiguous. Germline CDR1 reads SGDLS; CDR2 reads YYNGEE. Trimming left V 0 bases short and J 6 bases short, with 15 bases between. The CDR3 extends over 16 amino acids. The CDR3 DNA reads as TGTGCCAGCAGCGTAGGCCCCGTTTCGGGTTCCGGGGAGCTGTTTTTT. Residues: CASSVGPVSGSGELFF.

The V call is TRBV10-3, the J call TRBJ1-5, with TRBD1 as a possible D gene (5 bases). The germline CDR1 and CDR2 sequences are ENHRY and SYGVKD. The V end lost 3 bases, the J end lost 4 bases, and 10 bases lay between the germline ends. The CDR3 has 14 amino acids. The CDR3 sequence: CAISERAGNQPQHF. For the CDR3, the DNA is TGTGCCATCAGTGAACGGGCAGGGAATCAGCCCCAGCATTTT.

V is TRBV7-2 and J is TRBJ1-3; TRBD1 matches at 8 bases. The CDR3 runs 16 residues. V was clipped by 2 bases and J by 3 bases; unmatched bases: 6. Germline loops: CDR1 SGHTA, CDR2 FQGNSA. CDR3 sequence (DNA): TGTGCCAGCAGCTTACTCGGACAGGGAGGTGGAAACACCATATATTTT. This sequence encodes CASSLLGQGGGNTIYF.

The gene calls are TRBV9 and TRBJ2-1, with TRBD1 matching over 7 bases. CDR1 is SGDLS, CDR2 YYNGEE, per germline. Trimming took 3 bases from V and 9 from J; bases not matched to a gene: 21. The CDR3 is 18 residues long. The CDR3 DNA is TGTGCCAGCAGCGGGGGCGCCTTAGGGGACAGACCCCTGTCTGAGCAGTTCTTC. This translates into CASSGGALGDRPLSEQFF. Full variable domain (missing parts from reference TRBV9 and TRBJ2-1): DSGVTQTPKHLITATGQRVTLRCSPRSGDLSVYWYQQSLDQGLQFLIQYYNGEERAKGNILERFSAQQFPDLHSELNLSSLELGDSALYFCASSGGALGDRPLSEQFFGPGTRLTVL.

The chain is built from TRBV7-8 and TRBJ2-3, with 9 bases matching TRBD1. CDR3 length: 15 residues. Germline V gene sequence: CDR1 SGHVS, CDR2 FQNEAQ. After removal of 7 bases from V and 2 bases from J, the junction contained 7 bases not matched to a gene. For the CDR3, the DNA is TGTGCCAGCACTTCCGGGACAGGGTCCACAGATACGCAGTATTTT. Amino acid sequence: CASTSGTGSTDTQYF.

The rearrangement uses TRBV7-9 and TRBJ2-5; D is uncertain. V gave up 2 bases and J gave up 2 bases, with 6 bases separating them. This CDR3 spans 13 amino acids. Germline CDR1 is SEHNR and CDR2 is FQNEAQ (reference sequence). CDR3 DNA: TGTGCCAGCAGCTTAATACAGCAAGAGACCCAGTACTTC. Amino acids: CASSLIQQETQYF.

This clone is a singleton in its sample. The rearrangement links TRBV9 to TRBJ2-2, with TRBD1 identical over 12 bases. This CDR3 comprises 18 residues. V trimming: 4 bases; J trimming: 3 bases; junction bases outside the gene matches: 10. Per germline, CDR1 SGDLS and CDR2 YYNGEE. This CDR3 is CASSKSGGQGAYTGELFF. For the CDR3, the DNA is TGTGCCAGCAGCAAGTCAGGGGGACAGGGGGCCTACACCGGGGAGCTGTTTTTT.

The chain couples TRBV7-9 to TRBJ1-1; D remains ambiguous. Trimming stripped 11 bases from V and 1 base from J, with 11 bases between. CDR1 and CDR2 (germline): SEHNR, FQNEAQ (reference sequence). This CDR3 comprises 12 residues. CDR3 amino acids: CAVSQSNTEAFF. Here the CDR3 DNA reads TGTGCCGTATCGCAGTCGAACACTGAAGCTTTCTTT.

This rearrangement joins TRBV7-2 to TRBJ2-7, with 9 bases that match TRBD2. The CDR3 spans 15 residues. Germline V gives CDR1 SGHTA, CDR2 FQGNSA. Trimming removed 2 bases from V and 5 bases from J; junction bases left unmatched: 7. The chain's CDR3 is CASSLLAGVPDEQYF. The CDR3, as DNA: TGTGCCAGCAGCTTATTAGCGGGGGTCCCGGACGAGCAGTACTTC.

The chain carries TRBV19 and TRBJ2-3; no definite D call. CDR1 and CDR2 (germline): LNHDA, SQIVND (reference sequence). Deletions cut 3 bases from V and 0 bases from J, with 4 bases between. There are 13 residues in the CDR3. The CDR3 loop is CASSMASTDTQYF. The CDR3 region has the DNA TGTGCCAGTAGTATGGCCAGCACAGATACGCAGTATTTT.

The CDR3 DNA reads TGTGCCAGCACCGTGACAGGGGGCCGCAATGAAAAACTGTTTTTT. Translation: CASTVTGGRNEKLFF. V gene TRBV7-8 combines with J gene TRBJ1-4; TRBD1 agrees at 10 bases. The germline V gene encodes CDR1 SGHVS and CDR2 FQNEAQ. V shed 7 bases, J shed 5 bases, and the junction held 7 bases outside the gene matches. The CDR3 contains 15 residues.

V is TRBV15 and J is TRBJ1-1; D unclear. This CDR3 has 14 residues. V lost 4 bases to trimming and J lost 0 bases, with 9 bases between them. Germline assignment: CDR1 LNHNV and CDR2 YYDKDF (reference sequence). Written as DNA, the CDR3 is TGTGCCACCAGCATACAGCTCTTGAACACTGAAGCTTTCTTT. This codes for CATSIQLLNTEAFF.

To note about this clone: The sample contains more than one DNA sequence encoding this CDR3. The CDR3 region has the DNA TGCGCCAGCAGCTTGGGGACAGGCCTGAACACTGAAGCTTTCTTT. Its protein product is CASSLGTGLNTEAFF. The rearrangement links TRBV5-1 to TRBJ1-1, with 7 bases aligning to TRBD1. Trimming cost V 0 bases and J 0 bases; bases outside gene matches: 2. The CDR3 runs 15 residues. Germline V CDR1 and CDR2: SGHRS, YFSETQ.

This sequence joins TRBV28 and TRBJ2-5; D perhaps matches TRBD2 (5 bases). V gave up 3 bases and J gave up 7 bases, with 9 bases separating them. The CDR3 length is 12 residues. The germline CDR1 and CDR2 sequences are MDHEN and SYDVKM. The CDR3 nucleotides read TGTGCCAGCAGTTTGACCCGGGGGACCCAGTACTTC. Translating it yields CASSLTRGTQYF.

The chain combines TRBV4-1 with TRBJ1-3; TRBD1 might be the D (6 bases). V was trimmed by 4 bases and J by 7 bases, leaving 11 bases between them. The germline CDR1 and CDR2 sequences are MGHRA and YSYEKL. This CDR3 comprises 13 residues. CDR3 sequence (DNA): TGCGCCAGCAGCCTACAGGGCGGGAACACCATATATTTT. Translating gives CASSLQGGNTIYF.

The chain is built from TRBV9 and TRBJ2-1; 10 bases align to TRBD2. The CDR3 is 15 residues long. Trimming removed 4 bases from V and 5 bases from J; junction bases left unmatched: 6. Looked up from germline, CDR1 is SGDLS and CDR2 is YYNGEE. The CDR3: CASSTSGGGHNEQFF. DNA of the CDR3: TGTGCCAGCAGCACGAGCGGGGGGGGTCACAATGAGCAGTTCTTC.

The chain links TRBV11-2 to TRBJ2-1; 13 positions agree with TRBD2. Germline V gene sequence: CDR1 SGHAT, CDR2 FQNNGV. With 5 bases clipped from V and 9 bases from J, the junction kept 4 bases outside the gene matches. CDR3 length: 14 residues. DNA of the CDR3: TGTGCCAGCAGCCCAAGACTAGCGGGAGGTGAGCAGTTCTTC. Its protein is CASSPRLAGGEQFF.

The chain links TRBV6-4 to TRBJ2-3; 7 bases map to TRBD1. With V trimmed by 0 bases and J by 0 bases, 3 bases remained unmatched. Germline V gene data show CDR1 as MRHNA and CDR2 as SNTAGT. The CDR3 runs 16 residues. The CDR3 is CASSDSAGGSTDTQYF. In nucleotides, the CDR3 is TGTGCCAGCAGTGACTCGGCAGGGGGTAGCACAGATACGCAGTATTTT.

This chain links TRBV28 with TRBJ2-2; D might be TRBD2 (6 bases). V was shortened by 9 bases and J by 7 bases, with 21 bases between the two germline ends. This CDR3 comprises 15 residues. The germline V gene has CDR1 MDHEN and CDR2 SYDVKM. The CDR3 loop is CASLSWEEGIGELFF. The DNA for the CDR3 is TGTGCCAGTCTGAGTTGGGAGGAAGGGATCGGGGAGCTGTTTTTT.

The V and J genes are TRBV4-3 and TRBJ2-2; 10 positions match TRBD1. The germline gives CDR1 LGHNA, CDR2 YSLEER. The CDR3 sequence is 14 residues long. V dropped 10 bases and J dropped 3; count of bases not matched to a gene: 5. The CDR3 nucleotides read TGCGCCACCGGACAGGGGGACTACACCGGGGAGCTGTTTTTT. The encoded protein is CATGQGDYTGELFF.

The chain is built from TRBV7-9 and TRBJ2-1, with D perhaps matching TRBD1 (5 bases). V was clipped by 2 bases and J by 5 bases, with 10 bases between them. CDR1 and CDR2 from the germline V gene are SEHNR and FQNEAQ (reference sequence). This CDR3 region has 14 residues. CDR3 bases: TGTGCCAGCAGCTTACAGGGCGTCCACAATGAGCAGTTCTTC. Protein product: CASSLQGVHNEQFF.

V is TRBV27 and J is TRBJ1-1; D might be TRBD1 (5 bases). The CDR3 has 15 residues. The V gene's germline CDR1 is MNHEY and CDR2 SMNVEV (reference sequence). V was shortened by 1 base and J by 6 bases, with 15 bases between the two germline ends. CDR3 residues: CASSLYGLQGSEAFF. The CDR3 region has the DNA TGTGCCAGCAGTTTATATGGCCTGCAGGGCTCTGAAGCTTTCTTT.